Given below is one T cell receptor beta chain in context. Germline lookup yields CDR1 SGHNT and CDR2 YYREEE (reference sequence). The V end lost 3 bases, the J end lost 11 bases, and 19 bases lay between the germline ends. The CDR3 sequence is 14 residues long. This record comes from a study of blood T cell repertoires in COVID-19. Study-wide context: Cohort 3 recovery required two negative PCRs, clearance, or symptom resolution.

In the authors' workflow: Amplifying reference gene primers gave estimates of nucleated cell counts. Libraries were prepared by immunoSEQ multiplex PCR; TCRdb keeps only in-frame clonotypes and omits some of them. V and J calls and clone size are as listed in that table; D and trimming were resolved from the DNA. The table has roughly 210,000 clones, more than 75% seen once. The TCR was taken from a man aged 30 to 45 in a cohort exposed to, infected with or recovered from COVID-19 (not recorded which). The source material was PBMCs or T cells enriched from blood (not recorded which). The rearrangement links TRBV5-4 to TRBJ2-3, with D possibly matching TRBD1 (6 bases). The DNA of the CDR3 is TGTGCCAGCAGCTACGGTGCGAGGACAGAGGGGCAGTATTTT. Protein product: CASSYGARTEGQYF.